This TCR beta chain was retrieved from a study of cytomegalovirus exposure and HLA in healthy donors. Overall study context: Approximately 200 million T cells yielded some 120 million unique TCR beta sequences in earlier analysis. Study-wide findings and caveats: As was reported, the HLA-A and HLA-B alleles of most subjects were accurately predicted from TCR beta sequences. For most TCR beta V segments, an earlier analysis put the productive rate at about 90% or about 30% of the time.

Concerning this clone itself: Its specificity is unknown.

The PCR made use of 60 Vbeta and 13 Jbeta primers. In the authors' workflow: An analysis performed later counted 72 million or so unique TCR beta chains (roughly 11 million of them shared). Measured with immunoSEQ multiplex PCR; TCRdb has only the in-frame clones, and not every one. V, J and clone size were drawn from that table, and D and trimming were deduced from the DNA. This table holds fewer than 250,000 clones, 74% found once. The CDR3 extends over 15 amino acids. V lost 3 bases, J lost 0 bases, and 4 bases stayed unmatched. CDR1 and CDR2 from the germline V gene are SGHRS and YFSETQ. Sequencing was carried out using PBMCs. The sequence came from a woman in her twenties or thirties in good health and CMV-seropositive. This chain connects TRBV5-1 to TRBJ2-5, with 8 bases that match TRBD2. Written as DNA, the CDR3 is TGCGCCAGCAGCTGGGCGACTAGCGACCAAGAGACCCAGTACTTC. It translates to CASSWATSDQETQYF.